The clone carrying this TCR beta chain was seen more than once but under ten times. The data were obtained in a study of regulatory T cells in long-lasting Graves disease. Time point here: persistent/refractory GD, antithyroid drugs over 5 years with positive TRAb. The authors made the TCR library using RNA they extracted from PBMCs. Graves' disease diagnosis used American Thyroid Association guidelines. This CDR3 region has 14 residues. J was trimmed by 7 bases and V by 6 bases; bases with no gene match: 4. The germline gives CDR1 SGHTA, CDR2 FQGTGA. CDR3-region Arm-PCR and iRepertoire HTBI primers produced the TCR beta libraries. Study processing details: Across samples, 50 to 75 TRBV and some 14 TRBJ segments were found. TCRdb independently ran MiXCR on the multiplex PCR reads; one entry per CDR3 protein. The V and J calls come from TCRdb's annotation, not from the publication. The data show roughly 360,000 distinct CDR3 sequences, 20% to 25% seen once.

The material sequenced was peripheral blood mononuclear cells (PBMCs), taken when the disease was refractory, from a patient treated with antithyroid drugs. The genes are TRBV7-3 and TRBJ2-1, with 12 positions matching TRBD2. The receptor was derived from a woman in her thirties or forties with Graves disease. In DNA form, the CDR3 reads TGTGCCAGCAGTCCAGGGACTAGCGGGAATGAGCAGTTCTTC. It encodes CASSPGTSGNEQFF. Filled out from reference TRBV7-3 and TRBJ2-1, the complete variable domain reads GAGVSQTPSNKVTEKGKYVELRCDPISGHTALYWYRQSLGQGPEFLIYFQGTGAADDSGLPNDRFFAVRPEGSVSTLKIQRTERGDSAVYLCASSPGTSGNEQFFGPGTRLTVL.